This T cell receptor beta chain stems from a study of cytomegalovirus exposure and HLA in healthy donors. V shed 6 bases and J 6 bases; nucleotides not matched to a gene: 8. The CDR3 length is 14 residues. Per germline, CDR1 LNHDA and CDR2 SQIVND (reference sequence). PCR used 60 Vbeta primers and 13 Jbeta primers. Repertoires were generated with immunoSEQ multiplex PCR, while TCRdb's copy carries only in-frame clones and drops some. The sample shows some 120,000 clones, roughly 80% of them seen only once. Broader study findings: Among the sequence variants, a highly shared cluster was likely an artifact of sequencing. The availability of immune exposure information extended only to CMV serostatus. A missense variant in DCLRE1C was later tied to TCR beta V- and J-gene trimming.

A note on this clone: What it binds is unknown.

Samples came from healthy bone marrow donors. This receptor was identified in a male donor in good health and CMV-seropositive. The sequencing sample was made of PBMCs. The chain couples TRBV19 to TRBJ1-5; TRBD1 agrees at 7 bases. The CDR3 is CASSETGYFQPQHF. CDR3 nucleotide sequence: TGTGCCAGTAGCGAGACAGGGTATTTTCAGCCCCAGCATTTT. Full variable domain (missing parts from reference TRBV19 and TRBJ1-5): DGGITQSPKYLFRKEGQNVTLSCEQNLNHDAMYWYRQDPGQGLRLIYYSQIVNDFQKGDIAEGYSVSREKKESFPLTVTSAQKNPTAFYLCASSETGYFQPQHFGDGTRLSIL.